Below are 5 T cell receptor beta chains sequenced from a single sample in a study of T cells in narcolepsy. Sequencing used immunoSEQ multiplex PCR; TCRdb keeps in-frame clones, though not all of them. The sample holds more than 30,000 clones, around 83% seen once. What was sequenced was CD45RA- memory CD4+ T cells from PBMCs. These receptors all come from a human donor with narcolepsy.

The chain recombines TRBV4-2 with TRBJ2-2, with 7 bases that match TRBD2. Germline CDR1 reads LGHNA; CDR2 reads YNFKEQ. Germline trimming cut 4 bases from V and 5 bases from J; bases unmatched to any gene: 10. The CDR3 totals 16 residues. The CDR3 here is CASSPAAGVFTGELFF. The CDR3 DNA sequence: TGTGCCAGCAGCCCTGCTGCGGGGGTGTTTACCGGGGAGCTGTTTTTT.

This chain uses TRBV9 with TRBJ2-3, with D possibly matching TRBD1 (6 bases). Germline V gene sequence: CDR1 SGDLS, CDR2 YYNGEE. The CDR3 is made up of 14 amino acids. Trimming shortened V by 3 bases and J by 2 bases, and 10 bases separated the two germline ends. The CDR3 sequence is CASSGQASTDTQYF. The CDR3 region has the DNA TGTGCCAGCAGCGGACAGGCATCCACAGATACGCAGTATTTT.

The V gene is TRBV9, the J gene TRBJ1-5; D is unclear. The germline V and J ends were trimmed by 4 bases and 2 bases, with 13 bases remaining between them. CDR1 is SGDLS and CDR2 is YYNGEE in the germline V gene. This CDR3 region has 15 residues. The CDR3 region has the DNA TGTGCCAGCAGCCCCTTGGGGTTTGGCAATCAGCCCCAGCATTTT. This encodes CASSPLGFGNQPQHF.

The chain couples TRBV19 to TRBJ1-4; tentative D call: TRBD1 (6 bases). Germline CDR1 reads LNHDA; CDR2 reads SQIVND (reference sequence). V was clipped by 0 bases and J by 12 bases, with 17 bases between them. The CDR3 covers 15 residues. In nucleotides, the CDR3 is TGTGCCAGTAGTATAGACCCGGACCTCAGGGGAGAACTGTTTTTT. Protein sequence: CASSIDPDLRGELFF. Together with reference TRBV19 and TRBJ1-4, the CDR3 gives the full variable domain: DGGITQSPKYLFRKEGQNVTLSCEQNLNHDAMYWYRQDPGQGLRLIYYSQIVNDFQKGDIAEGYSVSREKKESFPLTVTSAQKNPTAFYLCASSIDPDLRGELFFGSGTQLSVL.

The V gene is TRBV4-3, the J gene TRBJ1-1; D ambiguous. The CDR3 totals 14 residues. The V end was cut by 4 bases, the J end by 4 bases, with 13 bases between. Per the germline V gene, CDR1 is LGHNA and CDR2 is YSLEER. The CDR3 bases are TGCGCCAGCAGCCCTAGTATCTGGGGCACTGAAGCTTTCTTT. Translating gives CASSPSIWGTEAFF.